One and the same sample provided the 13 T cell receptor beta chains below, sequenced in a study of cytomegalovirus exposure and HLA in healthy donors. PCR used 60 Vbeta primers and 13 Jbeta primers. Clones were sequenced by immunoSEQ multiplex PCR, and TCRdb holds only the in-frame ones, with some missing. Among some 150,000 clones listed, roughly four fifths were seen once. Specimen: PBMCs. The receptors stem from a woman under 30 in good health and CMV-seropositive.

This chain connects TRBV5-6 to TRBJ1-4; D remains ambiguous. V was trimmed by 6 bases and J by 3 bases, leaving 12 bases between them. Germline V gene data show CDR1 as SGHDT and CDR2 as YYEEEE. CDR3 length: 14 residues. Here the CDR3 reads CASTPWGANEKLFF. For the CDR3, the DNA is TGTGCCAGCACCCCATGGGGAGCTAATGAAAAACTGTTTTTT.

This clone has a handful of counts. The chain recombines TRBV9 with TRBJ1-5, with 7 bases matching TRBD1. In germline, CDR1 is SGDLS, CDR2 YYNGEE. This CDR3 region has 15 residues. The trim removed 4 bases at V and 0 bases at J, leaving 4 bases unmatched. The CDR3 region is CASSKTGYSNQPQHF. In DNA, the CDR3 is TGTGCCAGCAGCAAGACAGGGTATAGCAATCAGCCCCAGCATTTT.

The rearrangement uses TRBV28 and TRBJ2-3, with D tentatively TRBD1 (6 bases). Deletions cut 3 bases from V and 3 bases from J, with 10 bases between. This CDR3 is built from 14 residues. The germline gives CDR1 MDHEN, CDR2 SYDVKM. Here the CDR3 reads CASSFWQGTDTQYF. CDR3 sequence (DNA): TGTGCCAGCAGTTTTTGGCAGGGGACAGATACGCAGTATTTT.

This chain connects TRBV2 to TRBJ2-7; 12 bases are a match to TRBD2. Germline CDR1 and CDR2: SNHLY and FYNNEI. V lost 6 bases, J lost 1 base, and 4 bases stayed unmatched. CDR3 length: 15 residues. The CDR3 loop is CASSPLAGGSYEQYF. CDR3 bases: TGTGCCAGCAGCCCACTAGCGGGGGGTTCCTACGAGCAGTACTTC.

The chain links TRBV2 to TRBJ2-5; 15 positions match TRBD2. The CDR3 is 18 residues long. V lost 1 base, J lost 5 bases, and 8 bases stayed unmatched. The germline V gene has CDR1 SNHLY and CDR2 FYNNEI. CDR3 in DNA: TGTGCCAGCAGTGAAGAACGAGGACTAGCGGGGGGGCTGGAGACCCAGTACTTC. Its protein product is CASSEERGLAGGLETQYF. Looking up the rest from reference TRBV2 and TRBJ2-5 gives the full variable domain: EPEVTQTPSHQVTQMGQEVILRCVPISNHLYFYWYRQILGQKVEFLVSFYNNEISEKSEIFDDQFSVERPDGSNFTLKIRSTKLEDSAMYFCASSEERGLAGGLETQYFGPGTRLLVL.

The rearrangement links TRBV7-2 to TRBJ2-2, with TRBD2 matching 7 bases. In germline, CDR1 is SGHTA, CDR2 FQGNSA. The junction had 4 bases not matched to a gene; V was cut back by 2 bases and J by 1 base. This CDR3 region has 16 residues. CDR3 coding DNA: TGTGCCAGCAGCTTACGGTGGGGGGGGAACACCGGGGAGCTGTTTTTT. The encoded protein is CASSLRWGGNTGELFF.

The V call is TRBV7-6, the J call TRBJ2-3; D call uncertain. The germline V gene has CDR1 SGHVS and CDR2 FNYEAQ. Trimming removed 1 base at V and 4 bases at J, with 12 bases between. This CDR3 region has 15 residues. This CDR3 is CASSLGSLGADTQYF. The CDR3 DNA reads TGTGCCAGCAGCTTAGGTTCTCTAGGCGCAGATACGCAGTATTTT.

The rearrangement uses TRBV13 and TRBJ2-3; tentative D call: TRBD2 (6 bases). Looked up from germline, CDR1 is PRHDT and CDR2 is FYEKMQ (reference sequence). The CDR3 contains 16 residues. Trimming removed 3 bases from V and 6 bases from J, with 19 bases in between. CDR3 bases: TGTGCCAGCAGCTTTGGCGGCGGGGTCCTAAGGGATACGCAGTATTTT. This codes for CASSFGGGVLRDTQYF.

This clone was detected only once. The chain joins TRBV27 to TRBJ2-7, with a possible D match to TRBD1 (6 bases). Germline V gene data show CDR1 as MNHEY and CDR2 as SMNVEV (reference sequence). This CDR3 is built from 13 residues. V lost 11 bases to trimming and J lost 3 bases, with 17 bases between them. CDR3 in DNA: TGTGCCTACAGGGCTTGCTGGGGCTACGAGCAGTACTTC. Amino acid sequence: CAYRACWGYEQYF.

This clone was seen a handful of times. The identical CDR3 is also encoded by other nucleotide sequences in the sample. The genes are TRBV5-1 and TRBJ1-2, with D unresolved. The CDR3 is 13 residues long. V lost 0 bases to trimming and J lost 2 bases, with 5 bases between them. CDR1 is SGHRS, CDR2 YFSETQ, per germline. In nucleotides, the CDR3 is TGCGCCAGCAGCTTGGCTGGCAACTATGGCTACACCTTC. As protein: CASSLAGNYGYTF.

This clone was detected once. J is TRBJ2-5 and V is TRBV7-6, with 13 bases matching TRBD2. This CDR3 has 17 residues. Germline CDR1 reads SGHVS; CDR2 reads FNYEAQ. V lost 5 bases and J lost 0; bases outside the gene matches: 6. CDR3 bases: TGTGCCAGCAGCACCCCGACTAGCGGGGGGTACCAAGAGACCCAGTACTTC. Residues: CASSTPTSGGYQETQYF.

DNA of the CDR3: TGTGCCAGCAGCCGAAGCGGGGGGGCCGCCTACGAGCAGTACTTC. Translated, it gives CASSRSGGAAYEQYF. This chain joins TRBV7-2 and TRBJ2-7; 10 positions match TRBD2. Trimming at V came to 5 bases and at J to 2 bases, leaving 6 bases not matched to a gene. The germline CDR1 and CDR2 sequences are SGHTA and FQGNSA. The CDR3 covers 15 residues.

The DNA for the CDR3 is TGTGCCAGCAGTGAAGACGGACAGGGGCCAGGTCTCGAAGCTTTCTTT. This encodes CASSEDGQGPGLEAFF. This sequence joins TRBV2 and TRBJ1-1; 9 bases map to TRBD1. CDR3 length: 16 residues. Germline CDR1 and CDR2: SNHLY and FYNNEI. Unmatched junction bases numbered 11, after V lost 1 base and J lost 8 bases.